This paragraph covers one T cell receptor (beta chain) sequence. These data belong to a study of blood T cell repertoires in COVID-19. Turning to the study itself: Samples of COVID-19 (acute and convalescent) were obtained from the United States, Italy and Spain. PBMCs, B-cell-depleted T cells, or T cells were the source of the cDNA or gDNA that made up the material.

How the authors handled the data: Estimates of nucleated cell counts were drawn from the amplification of reference gene primers. Assay: immunoSEQ multiplex PCR; the TCRdb copy retains only in-frame clones and omits some. Clone size and the V and J calls come from that table; the DNA yielded D and trimming. Among about 52,000 clones listed, about 90% were seen once. Germline-derived CDR1 and CDR2 are LNHNV and YYDKDF (reference sequence). The CDR3 loop spans 16 amino acids. J was trimmed by 4 bases and V by 3 bases; bases with no gene match: 7. Sequenced input: peripheral blood. V gene TRBV15 combines with J gene TRBJ2-3; TRBD1 aligns across 10 bases. The sequence was collected from a human donor in a cohort sampled during active COVID-19. The CDR3 DNA is TGTGCCACCAGCAGTCGACAGGGGGCAGTTTCAGATACGCAGTATTTT. Encoded protein: CATSSRQGAVSDTQYF.